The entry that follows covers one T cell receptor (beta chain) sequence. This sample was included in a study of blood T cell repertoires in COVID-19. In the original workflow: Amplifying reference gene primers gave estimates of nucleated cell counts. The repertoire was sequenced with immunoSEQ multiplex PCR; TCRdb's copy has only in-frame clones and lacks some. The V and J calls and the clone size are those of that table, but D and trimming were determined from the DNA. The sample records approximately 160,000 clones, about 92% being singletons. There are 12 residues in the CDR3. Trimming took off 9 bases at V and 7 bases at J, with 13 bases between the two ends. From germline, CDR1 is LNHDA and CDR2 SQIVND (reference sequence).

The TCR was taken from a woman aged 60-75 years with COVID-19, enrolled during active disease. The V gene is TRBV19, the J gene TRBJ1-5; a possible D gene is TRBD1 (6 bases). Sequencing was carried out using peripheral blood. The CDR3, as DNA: TGTGCCAGCAGCACAGGGATACAGCCCCAGCATTTT. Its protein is CASSTGIQPQHF.